This entry features one T cell receptor beta chain sequence. The assay was immunoSEQ multiplex PCR, and TCRdb's table has in-frame clones only and misses some. Of under 400,000 clones in the sample, 80% to 90% are singletons; the top ten hold roughly 2%. This sample is drawn from a study of blood T cell repertoires in COVID-19. Across the whole study: Cohort 3 donors counted as recovered after two negative PCRs, clearance, or resolved symptoms. PBMCs, B-cell-depleted T cells, or T cells were the source of the cDNA or gDNA that made up the material.

Looked up from germline, CDR1 is SGHTA and CDR2 is FQGTGA. This CDR3 is 12 amino acids long. V lost 5 bases to trimming and J lost 5 bases, with 9 bases between them. This sequence was found in a man aged 35-49 years in a cohort exposed to, infected with or recovered from COVID-19 (not recorded which). Sequencing was carried out using PBMCs or T cells enriched from blood (not recorded which). The chain recombines TRBV7-3 with TRBJ1-1; no definite D call. The CDR3 nucleotides are TGTGCCAGCAGCAGATACAGTACTGAAGCTTTCTTT. The encoded protein is CASSRYSTEAFF.